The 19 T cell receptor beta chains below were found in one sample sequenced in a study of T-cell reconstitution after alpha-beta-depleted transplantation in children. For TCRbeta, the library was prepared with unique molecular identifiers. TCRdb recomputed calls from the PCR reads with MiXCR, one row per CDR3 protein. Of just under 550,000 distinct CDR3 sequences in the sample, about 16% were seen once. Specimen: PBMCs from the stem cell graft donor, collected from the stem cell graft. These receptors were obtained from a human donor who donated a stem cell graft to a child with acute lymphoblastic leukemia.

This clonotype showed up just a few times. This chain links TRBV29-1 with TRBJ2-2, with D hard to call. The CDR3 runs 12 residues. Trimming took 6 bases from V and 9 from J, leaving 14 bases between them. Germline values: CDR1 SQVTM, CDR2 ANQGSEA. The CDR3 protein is CSVPTGPRELFF. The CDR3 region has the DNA TGCAGCGTACCGACTGGTCCTAGGGAGCTGTTTTTT.

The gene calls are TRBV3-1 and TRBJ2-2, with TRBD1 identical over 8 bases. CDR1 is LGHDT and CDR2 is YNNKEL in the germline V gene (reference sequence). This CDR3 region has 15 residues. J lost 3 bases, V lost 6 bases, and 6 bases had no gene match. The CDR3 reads CASSDRGLYTGELFF. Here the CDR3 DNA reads TGTGCCAGCAGTGACAGGGGCCTCTACACCGGGGAGCTGTTTTTT.

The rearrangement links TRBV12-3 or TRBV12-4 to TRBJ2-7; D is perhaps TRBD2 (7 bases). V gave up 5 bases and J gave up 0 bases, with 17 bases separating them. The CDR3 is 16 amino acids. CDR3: CASSDRGGGPSYEQYF. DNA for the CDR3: TGTGCCAGCAGTGATAGGGGGGGTGGCCCCTCCTACGAGCAGTACTTC.

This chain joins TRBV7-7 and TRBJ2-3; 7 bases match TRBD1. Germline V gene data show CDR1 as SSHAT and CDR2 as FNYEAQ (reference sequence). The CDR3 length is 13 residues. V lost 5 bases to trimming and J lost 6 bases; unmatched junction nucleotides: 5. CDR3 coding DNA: TGTGCCAGCAGCCAGGACAGGTTGGATACGCAGTATTTT. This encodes CASSQDRLDTQYF. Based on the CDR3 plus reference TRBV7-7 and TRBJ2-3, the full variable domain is GAGVSQSPRYKVTKRGQDVTLRCDPISSHATLYWYQQALGQGPEFLTYFNYEAQPDKSGLPSDRFSAERPEGSISTLTIQRTEQRDSAMYRCASSQDRLDTQYFGPGTRLTVL.

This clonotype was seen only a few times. The CDR3 DNA sequence: TGTGCCAGCAGCCCCGACAGGGGTGGAAACACCATATATTTT. Protein product: CASSPDRGGNTIYF. The chain combines TRBV6-1 with TRBJ1-3; TRBD1 matches 8 bases. The trim removed 6 bases at V and 3 bases at J, leaving 4 bases unmatched. The CDR3 has 14 residues. Germline V gives CDR1 MNHNS, CDR2 SASEGT.

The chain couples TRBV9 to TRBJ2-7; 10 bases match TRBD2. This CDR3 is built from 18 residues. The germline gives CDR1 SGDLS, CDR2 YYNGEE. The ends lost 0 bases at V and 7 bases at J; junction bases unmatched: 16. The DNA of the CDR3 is TGTGCCAGCAGCGTAGTCCTCCAGCAGCGGGAGGGGGAAGGAGAGCAGTACTTC. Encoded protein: CASSVVLQQREGEGEQYF.

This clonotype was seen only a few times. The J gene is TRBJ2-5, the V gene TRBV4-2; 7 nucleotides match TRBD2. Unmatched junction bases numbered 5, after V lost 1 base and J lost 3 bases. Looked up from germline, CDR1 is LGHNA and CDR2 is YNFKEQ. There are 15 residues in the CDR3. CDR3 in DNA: TGTGCCAGCAGCCAAGCAGCGGGATTGGAAGAGACCCAGTACTTC. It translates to CASSQAAGLEETQYF.

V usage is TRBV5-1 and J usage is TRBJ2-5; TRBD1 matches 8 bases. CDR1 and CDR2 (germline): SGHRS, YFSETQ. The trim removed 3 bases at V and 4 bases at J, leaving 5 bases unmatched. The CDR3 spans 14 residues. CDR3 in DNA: TGCGCCAGCAGCTGGACAGGGTCGGGAGAGACCCAGTACTTC. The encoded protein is CASSWTGSGETQYF.

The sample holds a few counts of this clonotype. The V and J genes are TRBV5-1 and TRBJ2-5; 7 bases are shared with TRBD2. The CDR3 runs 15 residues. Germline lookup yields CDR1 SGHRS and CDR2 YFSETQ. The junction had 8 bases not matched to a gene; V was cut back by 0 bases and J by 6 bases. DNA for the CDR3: TGCGCCAGCAGCTTGGATCCGGGAGGCCCCAAGACCCAGTACTTC. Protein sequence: CASSLDPGGPKTQYF.

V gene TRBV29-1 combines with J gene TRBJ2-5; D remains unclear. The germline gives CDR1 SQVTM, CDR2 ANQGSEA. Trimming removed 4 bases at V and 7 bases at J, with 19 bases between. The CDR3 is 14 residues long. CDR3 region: CSVGTSPGFGTQYF. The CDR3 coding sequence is TGCAGCGTTGGGACCTCCCCCGGGTTTGGGACCCAGTACTTC. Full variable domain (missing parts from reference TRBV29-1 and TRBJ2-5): SAVISQKPSRDICQRGTSLTIQCQVDSQVTMMFWYRQQPGQSLTLIATANQGSEATYESGFVIDKFPISRPNLTFSTLTVSNMSPEDSSIYLCSVGTSPGFGTQYFGPGTRLLVL.

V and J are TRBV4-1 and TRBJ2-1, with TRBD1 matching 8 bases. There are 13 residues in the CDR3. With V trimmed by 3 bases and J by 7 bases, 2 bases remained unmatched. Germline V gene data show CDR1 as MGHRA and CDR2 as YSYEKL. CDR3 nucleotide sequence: TGCGCCAGCAGCCACCGGGACAGGAATGAGCAGTTCTTC. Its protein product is CASSHRDRNEQFF.

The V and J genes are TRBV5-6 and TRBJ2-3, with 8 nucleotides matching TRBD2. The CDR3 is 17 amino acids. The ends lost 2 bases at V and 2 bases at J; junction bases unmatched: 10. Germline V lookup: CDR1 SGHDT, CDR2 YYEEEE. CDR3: CASSLSHSGAYTDTQYF. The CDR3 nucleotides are TGTGCCAGCAGCTTAAGTCATAGCGGGGCGTACACAGATACGCAGTATTTT.

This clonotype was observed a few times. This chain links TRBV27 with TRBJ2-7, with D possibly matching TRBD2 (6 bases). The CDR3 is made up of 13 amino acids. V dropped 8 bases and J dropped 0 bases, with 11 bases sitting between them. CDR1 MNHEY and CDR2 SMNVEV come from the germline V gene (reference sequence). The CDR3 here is CASRDFFSYEQYF. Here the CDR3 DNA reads TGTGCCAGCCGGGACTTCTTCTCCTACGAGCAGTACTTC.

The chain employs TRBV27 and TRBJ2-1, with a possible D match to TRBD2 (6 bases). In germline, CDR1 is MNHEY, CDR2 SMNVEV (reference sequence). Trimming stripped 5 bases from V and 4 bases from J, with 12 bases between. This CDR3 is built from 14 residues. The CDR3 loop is CASSTWRGYNEQFF. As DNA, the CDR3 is TGTGCCAGCAGTACTTGGCGGGGTTACAATGAGCAGTTCTTC.

This CDR3 is CSARAIETLGTEAFF. CDR3 bases: TGCAGTGCTAGAGCCATCGAGACACTGGGCACTGAAGCTTTCTTT. V usage is TRBV20-1 and J usage is TRBJ1-1; no reliable D call. In germline, CDR1 is DFQATT, CDR2 SNEGSKA (reference sequence). This CDR3 contains 15 residues. V lost 1 base and J lost 4, with 16 bases in between.

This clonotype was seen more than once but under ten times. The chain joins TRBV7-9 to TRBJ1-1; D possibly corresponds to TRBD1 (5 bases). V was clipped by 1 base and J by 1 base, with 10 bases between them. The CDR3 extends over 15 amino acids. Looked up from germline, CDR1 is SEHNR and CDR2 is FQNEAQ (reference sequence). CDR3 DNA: TGTGCCAGCAGCTTAGTCCCAGGGACGAACACTGAAGCTTTCTTT. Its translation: CASSLVPGTNTEAFF.

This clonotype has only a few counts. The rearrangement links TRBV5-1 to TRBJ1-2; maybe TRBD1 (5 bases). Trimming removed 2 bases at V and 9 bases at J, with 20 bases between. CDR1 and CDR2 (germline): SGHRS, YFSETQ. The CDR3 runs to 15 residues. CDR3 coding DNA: TGCGCCAGCAGCTTAGTTCCAGGGTATACTATCAGCTACACCTTC. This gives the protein CASSLVPGYTISYTF.

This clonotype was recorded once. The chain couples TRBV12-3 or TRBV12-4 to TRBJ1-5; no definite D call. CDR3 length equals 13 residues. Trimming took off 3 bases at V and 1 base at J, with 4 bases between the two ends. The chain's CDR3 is CASSFVSNQPQHF. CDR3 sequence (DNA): TGTGCCAGCAGTTTCGTCAGCAATCAGCCCCAGCATTTT.

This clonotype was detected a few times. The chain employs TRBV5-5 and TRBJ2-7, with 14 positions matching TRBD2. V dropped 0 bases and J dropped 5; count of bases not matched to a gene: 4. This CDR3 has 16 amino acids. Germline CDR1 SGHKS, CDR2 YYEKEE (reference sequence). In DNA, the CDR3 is TGTGCCAGCAGCTTGGGACTAGCGGGAGGGATACACGAGCAGTACTTC. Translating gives CASSLGLAGGIHEQYF.